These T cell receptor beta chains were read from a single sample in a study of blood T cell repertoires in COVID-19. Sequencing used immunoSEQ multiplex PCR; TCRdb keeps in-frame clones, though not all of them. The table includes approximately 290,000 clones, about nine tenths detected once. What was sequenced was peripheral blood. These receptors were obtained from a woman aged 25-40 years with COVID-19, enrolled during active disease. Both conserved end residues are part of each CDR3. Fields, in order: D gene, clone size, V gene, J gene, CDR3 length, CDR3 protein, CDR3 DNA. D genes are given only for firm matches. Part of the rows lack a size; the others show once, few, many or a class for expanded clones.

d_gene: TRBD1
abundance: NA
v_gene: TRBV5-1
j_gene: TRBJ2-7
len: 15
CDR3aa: CASSWQQGVSSEQYF
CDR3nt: TGCGCCAGCAGCTGGCAACAGGGGGTATCATCCGAGCAGTACTTC

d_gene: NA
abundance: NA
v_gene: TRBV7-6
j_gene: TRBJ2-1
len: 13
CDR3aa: CASSLGQGNEQFF
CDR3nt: TGTGCCAGCAGCTTAGGCCAGGGCAATGAGCAGTTCTTC

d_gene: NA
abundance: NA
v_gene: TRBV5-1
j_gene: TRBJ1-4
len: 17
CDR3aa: CASSLRARATGGEKLFF
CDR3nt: TGCGCCAGCAGCTTGAGGGCGCGGGCAACCGGAGGGGAAAAACTGTTTTTT

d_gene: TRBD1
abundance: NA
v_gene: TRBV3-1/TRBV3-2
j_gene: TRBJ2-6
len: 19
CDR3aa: CASSDLGQGRSSGANVLTF
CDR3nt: TGTGCCAGCAGCGATCTGGGACAGGGGCGATCCTCTGGGGCCAACGTCCTGACTTTC

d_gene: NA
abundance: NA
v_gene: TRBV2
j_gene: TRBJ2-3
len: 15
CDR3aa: CASSETDISTDTQYF
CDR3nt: TGTGCCAGCAGTGAAACAGATATTAGCACAGATACGCAGTATTTT

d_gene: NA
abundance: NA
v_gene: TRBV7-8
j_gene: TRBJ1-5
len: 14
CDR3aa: CASSLSRGDQPQHF
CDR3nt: TGTGCCAGCAGCTTATCGCGGGGCGATCAGCCCCAGCATTTT

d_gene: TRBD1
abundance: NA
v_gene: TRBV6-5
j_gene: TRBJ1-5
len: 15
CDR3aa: CASRGGKVSNQPQHF
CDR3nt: TGTGCCAGCAGAGGGGGCAAGGTGAGCAATCAGCCCCAGCATTTT

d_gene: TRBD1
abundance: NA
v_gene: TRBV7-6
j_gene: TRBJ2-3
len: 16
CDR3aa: CASSVYGDRGTDTQYF
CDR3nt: TGTGCCAGCAGCGTGTATGGGGACAGGGGGACAGATACGCAGTATTTT

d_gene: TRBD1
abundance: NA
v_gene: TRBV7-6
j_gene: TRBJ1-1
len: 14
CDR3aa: CASSQNRGNTEAFF
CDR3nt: TGTGCCAGCAGTCAAAACAGGGGGAACACTGAAGCTTTCTTT

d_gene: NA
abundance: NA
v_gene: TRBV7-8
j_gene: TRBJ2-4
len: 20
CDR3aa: CASSLAPLFDSLAAKNIQYF
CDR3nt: TGTGCCAGCAGCTTAGCCCCTTTATTCGACAGCCTAGCGGCCAAAAACATTCAGTACTTC

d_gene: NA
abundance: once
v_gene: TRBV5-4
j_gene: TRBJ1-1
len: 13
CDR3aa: CASSLGGGTEAFF
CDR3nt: TGTGCCAGCAGCTTGGGGGGCGGCACTGAAGCTTTCTTT

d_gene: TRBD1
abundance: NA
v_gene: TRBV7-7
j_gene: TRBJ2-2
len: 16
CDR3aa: CASRPGTGDVHGELFF
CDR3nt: TGTGCCAGCAGGCCCGGGACAGGGGATGTTCACGGGGAGCTGTTTTTT

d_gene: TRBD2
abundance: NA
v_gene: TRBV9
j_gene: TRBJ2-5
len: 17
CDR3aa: CASSVGGLLAGGETQYF
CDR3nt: TGTGCCAGCAGCGTCGGAGGGCTGCTAGCGGGAGGGGAGACCCAGTACTTC

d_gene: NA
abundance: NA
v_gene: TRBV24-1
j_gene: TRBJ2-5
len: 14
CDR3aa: CATSDWRVGETQYF
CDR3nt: TGTGCCACCAGTGACTGGCGGGTTGGAGAGACCCAGTACTTC

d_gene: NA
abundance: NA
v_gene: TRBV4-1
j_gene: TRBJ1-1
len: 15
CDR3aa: CASSHPGLGMAEAFF
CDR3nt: TGCGCCAGCAGCCATCCGGGATTGGGGATGGCTGAAGCTTTCTTT

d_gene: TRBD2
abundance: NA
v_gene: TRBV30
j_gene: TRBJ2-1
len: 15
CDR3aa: CAWKSPGGSYNEQFF
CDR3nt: TGTGCCTGGAAGTCGCCGGGAGGGTCCTACAATGAGCAGTTCTTC

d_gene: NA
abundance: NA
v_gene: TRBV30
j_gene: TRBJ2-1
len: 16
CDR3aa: CAWSPTMTGSYNEQFF
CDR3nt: TGTGCCTGGAGCCCTACCATGACTGGCTCCTACAATGAGCAGTTCTTC

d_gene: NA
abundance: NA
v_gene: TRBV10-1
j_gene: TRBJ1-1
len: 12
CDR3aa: CASSDTTAEAFF
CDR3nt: TGCGCCAGCAGTGATACGACAGCAGAAGCTTTCTTT

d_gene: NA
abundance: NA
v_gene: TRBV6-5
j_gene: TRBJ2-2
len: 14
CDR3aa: CAIPGVSNTGELFF
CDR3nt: TGTGCCATCCCAGGGGTATCGAACACCGGGGAGCTGTTTTTT

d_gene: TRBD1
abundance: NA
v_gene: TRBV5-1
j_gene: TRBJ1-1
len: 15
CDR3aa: CASSSGTGGRAEAFF
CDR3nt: TGCGCCAGCAGCTCGGGGACAGGGGGGAGAGCTGAAGCTTTCTTT

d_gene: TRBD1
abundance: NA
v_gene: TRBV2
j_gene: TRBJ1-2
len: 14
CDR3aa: CASSPPGQGAGYTF
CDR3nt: TGTGCCAGCAGCCCACCGGGACAGGGGGCTGGCTACACCTTC

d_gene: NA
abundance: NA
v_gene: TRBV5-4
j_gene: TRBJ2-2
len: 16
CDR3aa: CASTAGGRGYTGELFF
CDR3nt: TGTGCCAGCACCGCGGGCGGCAGGGGATACACCGGGGAGCTGTTTTTT

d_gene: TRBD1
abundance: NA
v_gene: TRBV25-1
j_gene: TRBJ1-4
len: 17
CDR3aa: CASSDDRGPATNEKLFF
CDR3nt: TGTGCCAGCAGTGATGACAGGGGCCCGGCAACTAATGAAAAACTGTTTTTT

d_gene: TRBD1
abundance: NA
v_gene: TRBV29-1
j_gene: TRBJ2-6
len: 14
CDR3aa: CSVGEGAGANVLTF
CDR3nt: TGCAGCGTTGGTGAGGGGGCCGGGGCCAACGTCCTGACTTTC

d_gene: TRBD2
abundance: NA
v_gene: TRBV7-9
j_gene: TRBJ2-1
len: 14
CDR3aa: CASSLGGGSTEQFF
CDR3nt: TGTGCCAGCAGCTTAGGCGGCGGGAGTACTGAGCAGTTCTTC

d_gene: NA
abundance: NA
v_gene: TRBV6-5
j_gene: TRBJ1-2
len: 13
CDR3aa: CASRYDSGYGYTF
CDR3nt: TGTGCCAGCAGATATGACAGTGGCTATGGCTACACCTTC

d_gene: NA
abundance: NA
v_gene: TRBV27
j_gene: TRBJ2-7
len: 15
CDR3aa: CASAATGHSSYEQYF
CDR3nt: TGTGCCAGCGCAGCAACGGGACACAGCTCCTACGAGCAGTACTTC

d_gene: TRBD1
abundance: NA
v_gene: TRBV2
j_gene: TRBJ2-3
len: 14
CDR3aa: CASTSDRGTDTQYF
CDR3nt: TGTGCCAGCACCTCCGACAGGGGCACAGATACGCAGTATTTT

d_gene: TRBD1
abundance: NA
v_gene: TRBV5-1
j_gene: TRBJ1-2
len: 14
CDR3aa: CASSHPGQKYGYTF
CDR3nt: TGCGCCAGCAGCCATCCGGGACAGAAGTATGGCTACACCTTC

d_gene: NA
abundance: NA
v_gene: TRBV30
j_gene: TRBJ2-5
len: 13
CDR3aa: CAWTRDIQETQYF
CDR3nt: TGTGCCTGGACTCGGGACATTCAAGAGACCCAGTACTTC

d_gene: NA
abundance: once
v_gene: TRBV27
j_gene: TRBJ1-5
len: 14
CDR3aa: CASSLSGGSQPQHF
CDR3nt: TGTGCCAGCAGTTTATCTGGGGGGAGTCAGCCCCAGCATTTT

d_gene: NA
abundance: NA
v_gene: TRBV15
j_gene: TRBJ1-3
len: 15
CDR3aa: CATSRDRGSGNTIYF
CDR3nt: TGTGCCACCAGCAGAGATCGCGGCTCTGGAAACACCATATATTTT

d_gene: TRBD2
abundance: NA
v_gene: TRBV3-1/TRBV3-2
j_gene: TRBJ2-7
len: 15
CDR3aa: CASSQPVAGAYEQYF
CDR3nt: TGTGCCAGCAGCCAACCGGTAGCGGGAGCCTACGAGCAGTACTTC

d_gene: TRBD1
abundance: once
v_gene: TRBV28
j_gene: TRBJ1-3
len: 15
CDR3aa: CASGYTGGRENTIYF
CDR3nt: TGTGCCAGCGGATATACAGGGGGCAGGGAAAACACCATATATTTT

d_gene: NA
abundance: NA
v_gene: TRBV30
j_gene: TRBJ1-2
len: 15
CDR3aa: CAWSGRRTDFYGYTF
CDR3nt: TGTGCCTGGAGTGGACGTCGGACAGACTTCTATGGCTACACCTTC

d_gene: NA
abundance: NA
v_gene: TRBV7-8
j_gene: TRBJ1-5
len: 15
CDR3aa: CASSLGRLSNQPQHF
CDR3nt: TGTGCCAGCAGCTTAGGCAGGCTTAGCAATCAGCCCCAGCATTTT

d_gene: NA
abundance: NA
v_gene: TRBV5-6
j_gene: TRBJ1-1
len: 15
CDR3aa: CASSRIDAVNTEAFF
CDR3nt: TGTGCCAGCAGCAGAATCGACGCGGTGAACACTGAAGCTTTCTTT

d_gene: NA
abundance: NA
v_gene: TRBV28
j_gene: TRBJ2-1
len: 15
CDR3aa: CASNLSGLDYNEQFF
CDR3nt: TGTGCCAGCAACTTAAGCGGGCTGGACTACAATGAGCAGTTCTTC

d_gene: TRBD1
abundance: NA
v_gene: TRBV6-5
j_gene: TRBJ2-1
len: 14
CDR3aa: CASRAGQGINEQFF
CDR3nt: TGTGCCAGCAGGGCGGGACAGGGAATCAATGAGCAGTTCTTC

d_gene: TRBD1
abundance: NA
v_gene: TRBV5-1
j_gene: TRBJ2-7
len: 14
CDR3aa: CASSFGTASDEQYF
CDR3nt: TGCGCCAGCAGCTTCGGGACAGCCTCCGACGAGCAGTACTTC

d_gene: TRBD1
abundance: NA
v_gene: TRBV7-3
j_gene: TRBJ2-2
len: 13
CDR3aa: CASRQQGAGELFF
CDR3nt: TGTGCCAGCAGACAACAGGGGGCCGGGGAGCTGTTTTTT

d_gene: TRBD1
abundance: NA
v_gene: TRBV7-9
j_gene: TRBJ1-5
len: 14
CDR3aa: CASSLGGQGQPQHF
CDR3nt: TGTGCCAGCAGCTTAGGCGGACAGGGGCAGCCCCAGCATTTT

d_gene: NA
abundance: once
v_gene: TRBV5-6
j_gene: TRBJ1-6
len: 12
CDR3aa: CASSLINSPLHF
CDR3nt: TGTGCCAGCAGCTTAATAAATTCACCCCTCCACTTT

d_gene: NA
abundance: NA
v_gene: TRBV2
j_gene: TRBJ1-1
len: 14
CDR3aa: CASHMEVSDTEAFF
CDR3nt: TGTGCCAGCCACATGGAGGTTAGCGACACTGAAGCTTTCTTT

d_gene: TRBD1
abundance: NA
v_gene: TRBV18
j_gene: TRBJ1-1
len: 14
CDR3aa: CASSHGTGDTEAFF
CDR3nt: TGTGCCAGCTCACACGGGACAGGGGACACTGAAGCTTTCTTT

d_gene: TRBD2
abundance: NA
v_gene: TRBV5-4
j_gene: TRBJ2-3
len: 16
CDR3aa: CASSLGSGRGGDTQYF
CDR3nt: TGTGCCAGCAGCTTGGGTAGCGGGAGGGGGGGAGATACGCAGTATTTT

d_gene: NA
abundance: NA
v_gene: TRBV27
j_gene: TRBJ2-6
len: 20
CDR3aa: CASSPTPPGQGNSGANVLTF
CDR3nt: TGTGCCAGCAGTCCGACCCCCCCGGGGCAGGGGAACTCTGGGGCCAACGTCCTGACTTTC

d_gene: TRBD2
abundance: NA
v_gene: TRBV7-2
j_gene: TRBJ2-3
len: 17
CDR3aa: CASSLGLAGGYTNTQYF
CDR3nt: TGTGCCAGCAGCCTTGGACTAGCGGGAGGGTACACAAATACGCAGTATTTT